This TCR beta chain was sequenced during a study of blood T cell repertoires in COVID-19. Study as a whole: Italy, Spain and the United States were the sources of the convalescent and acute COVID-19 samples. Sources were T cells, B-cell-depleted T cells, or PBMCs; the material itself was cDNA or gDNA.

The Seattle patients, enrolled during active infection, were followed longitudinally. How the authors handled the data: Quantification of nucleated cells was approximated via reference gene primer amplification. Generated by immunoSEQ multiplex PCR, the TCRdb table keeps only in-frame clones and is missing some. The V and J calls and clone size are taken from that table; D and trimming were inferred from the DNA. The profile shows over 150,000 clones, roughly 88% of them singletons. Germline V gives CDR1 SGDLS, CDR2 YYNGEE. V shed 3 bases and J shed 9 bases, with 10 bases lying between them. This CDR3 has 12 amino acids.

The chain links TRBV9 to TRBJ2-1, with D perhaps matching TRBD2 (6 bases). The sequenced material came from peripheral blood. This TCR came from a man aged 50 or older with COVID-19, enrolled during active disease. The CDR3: CASSDGGFEQFF. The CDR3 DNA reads TGTGCCAGCAGCGACGGAGGGTTTGAGCAGTTCTTC.